Listed below are T cell receptor beta chains from one sample, sequenced in a study of blood T cells in healthy people across ages. TCRdb reprocessed the 5' RACE reads via MiXCR and lists one record per CDR3 protein. The data hold 730,000 or so distinct CDR3 sequences, with 40% to 45% observed a single time. The specimen was blood. The receptors were gathered from a woman aged 55-75 years in good health. Both conserved end residues are part of each CDR3. The D gene is left open where the match is weak. A row's size may be missing; if present it is once, few, many or a size class.

d_gene,j_gene,abundance,v_gene,CDR3aa,CDR3nt
TRBD1,TRBJ2-1,few,TRBV11-2,CASSLPTTGVREQFF,TGTGCCAGCAGCTTACCCACTACAGGGGTGCGGGAGCAGTTCTTC
TRBD1,TRBJ1-2,few,TRBV5-1,CASSLDGQARLGYTF,TGCGCCAGCAGCTTGGACGGACAGGCGCGTCTCGGCTACACCTTC
.,TRBJ2-1,.,TRBV15,CATSKGRAGYQFF,TGTGCCACCAGCAAGGGTCGGGCAGGGTATCAGTTCTTC
TRBD2,TRBJ2-3,few,TRBV3-1,CASSGTTSGMGDTQYF,TGTGCCAGCAGTGGCACGACTAGCGGGATGGGAGATACGCAGTATTTT
TRBD1,TRBJ2-1,.,TRBV6-6,CASRKQGQGPGNEQFF,TGTGCCAGCAGGAAACAGGGGCAGGGGCCAGGGAATGAGCAGTTCTTC
TRBD2,TRBJ2-2,few,TRBV10-3,CATSMGLADGELFF,TGTGCCACCTCCATGGGACTAGCGGACGGGGAGCTGTTTTTT
.,TRBJ2-1,.,TRBV6-2/TRBV6-3,CASSDSVGGEQFF,TGTGCCAGCAGTGACTCGGTGGGTGGTGAGCAGTTCTTC
.,TRBJ1-4,few,TRBV25-1,CASSQGHEKLFF,TGTGCCAGCTCCCAGGGGCACGAAAAACTGTTTTTT
.,TRBJ2-3,.,TRBV7-7,CASSSDPLTDTQYF,TGTGCCAGCAGCTCGGACCCACTCACAGATACGCAGTATTTT
TRBD1,TRBJ2-1,few,TRBV27,CASNGTGDFYNEQFF,TGTGCCAGCAACGGGACAGGGGATTTCTACAATGAGCAGTTCTTC
TRBD1,TRBJ2-2,.,TRBV2,CASRTGTGGGMAGELFF,TGTGCCAGCAGAACCGGGACAGGGGGGGGAATGGCCGGGGAGCTGTTTTTT
.,TRBJ2-7,once,TRBV20-1,CSAGTGSQSYEQYF,TGCAGTGCTGGCACAGGGAGTCAATCCTACGAGCAGTACTTC
.,TRBJ2-3,many,TRBV20-1,CSAIASTDTQYF,TGCAGTGCAATAGCTAGCACAGATACGCAGTATTTT
TRBD1,TRBJ2-3,.,TRBV5-1,CASSLADTRDRYTDTQYF,TGCGCCAGCAGCTTGGCTGATACCCGGGACAGATACACAGATACGCAGTATTTT
TRBD1,TRBJ2-6,few,TRBV6-1,CASAPRQGRSGANVLTF,TGTGCCAGCGCCCCCCGACAGGGTCGCTCTGGGGCCAACGTCCTGACTTTC
.,TRBJ2-7,.,TRBV5-6,CASSSYRYEQYF,TGTGCCAGCAGCTCCTATAGATACGAGCAGTACTTC
TRBD2,TRBJ2-3,.,TRBV7-2,CASSLGGLAEAKDTQYF,TGTGCCAGCAGCTTAGGGGGACTAGCGGAAGCCAAAGATACGCAGTATTTT
TRBD1,TRBJ1-5,few,TRBV6-2/TRBV6-3,CASSRRTGGDVQHF,TGTGCCAGCAGCCGACGGACAGGGGGCGATGTCCAGCATTTT
.,TRBJ2-4,.,TRBV19,CATNQGQSIQYF,TGTGCCACCAACCAGGGGCAAAGCATTCAGTACTTC
TRBD2,TRBJ2-1,.,TRBV20-1,CSAGRRAGVHEQFF,TGCAGTGCTGGGCGTCGAGCGGGAGTCCATGAGCAGTTCTTC
.,TRBJ2-7,.,TRBV6-2/TRBV6-3,CASSSELGPYEQYF,TGTGCCAGCAGTTCGGAACTTGGCCCCTACGAGCAGTACTTC
TRBD1,TRBJ1-2,.,TRBV6-2/TRBV6-3,CASRGQGQYGYTF,TGTGCCAGCAGGGGACAGGGTCAGTATGGCTACACCTTC
TRBD1,TRBJ2-7,.,TRBV7-8,CASSTAQGAWGEQYF,TGTGCCAGCAGCACCGCACAGGGGGCCTGGGGGGAGCAGTACTTC
.,TRBJ1-5,few,TRBV12-3/TRBV12-4,CASSYTPSNQPQHF,TGTGCCAGCAGTTATACCCCAAGCAATCAGCCCCAGCATTTT
TRBD1,TRBJ2-7,.,TRBV24-1,CATSAPGGEQYF,TGTGCCACCAGTGCGCCAGGGGGCGAGCAGTACTTC
TRBD2,TRBJ2-1,.,TRBV20-1,CSANPSGRVNEQFF,TGCAGTGCCAACCCTAGCGGGAGGGTCAATGAGCAGTTCTTC
.,TRBJ2-7,.,TRBV3-1,CASSQGHPYEQYF,TGTGCCAGCAGCCAGGGACATCCCTACGAGCAGTACTTC
.,TRBJ2-5,.,TRBV5-1,CASKEGEETQYF,TGCGCCAGCAAAGAGGGAGAAGAGACCCAGTACTTC
TRBD1,TRBJ2-5,.,TRBV9,CASSPGTGGAEAQYF,TGTGCCAGCAGCCCCGGGACAGGGGGCGCAGAGGCCCAGTACTTC
.,TRBJ2-7,many,TRBV4-3,CASSQEYRTSFDEQYF,TGCGCCAGCAGCCAAGAATACCGTACGTCCTTTGACGAGCAGTACTTC
.,TRBJ2-7,few,TRBV20-1,CSARDEDRPYEQYF,TGCAGTGCTAGAGACGAAGACAGGCCCTACGAGCAGTACTTC
.,TRBJ2-7,.,TRBV6-2/TRBV6-3,CASSGALREQYF,TGTGCCAGCAGTGGGGCTCTACGAGAGCAGTACTTC
.,TRBJ2-1,many,TRBV10-3,CAISEEHSYNEQFF,TGTGCCATCAGTGAGGAGCATTCCTACAATGAGCAGTTCTTC